This TCR beta chain was obtained from a study of blood T cell repertoires in COVID-19 (dated by TCRdb to about 2020). Looking at the study overall: The collaborator samples originated in the United States, Italy and Spain and spanned the acute and convalescent phases of COVID-19. Where available, HLA class I and class II types were obtained from metadata supplied by the sample provider rather than from assay-based typing. A de-identified subject ID, COVID-19 status, age in years and sex were almost always included in the sample metadata. Samples were obtained from the ongoing ImmuneRACE study (first 160 participants) and from 1,000 to 1,500 subjects provided by 6 global collaborators. The repertoires were released in a freely available public database intended as a resource for research on the immune response to SARS-CoV-2. The dataset comprised deeply sampled blood TCRbeta repertoires from subjects exposed to, actively infected with, or recovered from COVID-19. The material from the prospective study consisted of cDNA or gDNA derived from T cells, B-cell-depleted T cells, or PBMCs. Summary of the overall study and its limitations: Clinical and demographic metadata were provided uncurated, with the amount varying by source and participant.

Collaborating institutions collected whole blood in K2EDTA tubes following their own protocols. For TCRbeta analysis, collaborators shipped samples in one of three forms: frozen whole blood, isolated PBMCs, or DNA extracted from either of those sample types. Trimming at the junction amounts to 6 bases on V and 0 bases on J, and the germline ends lie 15 bases apart. The germline V gene encodes CDR1 MNHEY and CDR2 SVGAGI. The CDR3 measures 15 amino acids from cysteine to phenylalanine. Only the CDR3 DNA is retained, 45 bases long and in frame from the first base. As regards this clone: Its antigen specificity is not known. No much larger clone exists at a distance of one base, and base qualities are not known.

The immunoSEQ Assay, a bias-controlled multiplex PCR, was used to amplify TCRbeta CDR3 regions from genomic DNA. In the source study's methods: The number of nucleated cells in each sample was estimated by amplification of reference gene primers within the assay. To quantify the absolute abundance of each unique TCRbeta CDR3 rearrangement, sequence reads were collapsed and filtered. For each sample, productive Simpson clonality was calculated by taking the square root of Simpson's diversity index across productive rearrangements. The immuneACCESS repertoire file appears here via TCRdb, limited to in-frame rearrangements. These files lack a portion of the clones; in checked studies, under half of the deficit traces to unresolved V genes, and the cause of the others is not known. Clonal size and the V and J genes are those of that table, whereas D and trimming came from the DNA. The sample data list about 34,000 clones, and roughly 88% of these were observed just once. Of the sample, approximately 19% falls within the top ten clones.

The receptor was derived from an older man with acute or convalescent COVID-19. Sequencing was performed on peripheral blood. This sequence uses TRBV6-5 and TRBJ2-7; 6 matching bases give a weak D call of TRBD1. The nucleotides are TGTGCCAGCAGAGGAGGACAGCTTAGCTCCTACGAGCAGTACTTC. Its protein is CASRGGQLSSYEQYF.